This section outlines one T cell receptor (beta chain) sequence together with its context. Antigen specificity is unknown. The CDR3 runs to 13 residues. Germline CDR1 and CDR2: ENHRY and SYGVKD. The V end lost 3 bases, the J end lost 5 bases, and 10 bases lay between the germline ends. Time point described: pre-sensitization, week 0. Treatment meaning: therapeutic diphenylcyclopropenone sensitization with weekly scalp DPC. TCRdb fed the RACE reads into MiXCR, producing one record per CDR3 protein. The profile covers about 120,000 distinct CDR3 sequences, with roughly 13% appearing a single time and about 3% taken by the ten largest. This sample is drawn from a study of human T cells and chemical hapten exposure. The study, taken as a whole, reports: Expanded TCRs made up significantly more big CDR3 similarity clusters than controls did. The number of TCRs over 1 in 1000 frequency stayed unchanged after DPC.

The chain employs TRBV10-3 and TRBJ2-5, with unresolved D. The source of this sequence is a woman aged 18 to 35 with alopecia areata. Some clones in this sample may be carry-over from other donors' samples. The sample in question was whole blood, obtained in connection with sensitization to the hapten diphenylcyclopropenone (DPC). CDR3 region: CAISDPFSETQYF. As DNA, the CDR3 is TGTGCCATCAGTGACCCCTTTTCGGAGACCCAGTACTTC.